A single count supports the clone carrying this TCR beta chain. Its antigen remains unidentified. The sample comes from a study of tumor-infiltrating lymphocytes in localized non-small cell lung cancer. Study observations and caveats: Each assay used a separate piece of the same tissue. T-cell fraction did not differ between immunotypes IM1 and IM2.

This CDR3 has 15 residues. V lost 3 bases, J lost 4 bases, and 13 bases lay in between. Germline V gives CDR1 MDHEN, CDR2 SYDVKM. Profiling relied on immunoSEQ multiplex PCR, and the TCRdb table lists in-frame clones only, not all of them. In the table there are tens of thousands of clones, 69% of which are singletons. The rearrangement links TRBV28 to TRBJ1-5; D perhaps matches TRBD1 (5 bases). The specimen was lung tumor tissue. The receptor comes from a human donor with non-small cell lung cancer. The CDR3 sequence: CASSFFLGGNQPQHF. For the CDR3, the DNA is TGTGCCAGCAGTTTCTTTCTGGGGGGGAATCAGCCCCAGCATTTT.